This TCR beta chain was documented in a study of T cells expressing NK-cell markers. This CDR3 has 16 amino acids. Germline lookup yields CDR1 SGHVS and CDR2 FNYEAQ. TCRdb re-analyzed the 5' RACE reads; it lists each CDR3 protein once, without DNA. Its table records roughly 380,000 distinct CDR3 sequences. This sequence was found in a man aged 18-70 years in good health. The J gene is TRBJ2-1, the V gene TRBV7-6; TCRdb selects TRBD1, and the lack of DNA leaves this call unchecked. Specimen: blood T cells: a sorted CD56 or NKG2C T cell subset, CD4+ or CD8+ T cells, or bulk PBMC T cells (not recorded which). The CDR3 region is CASSHRTRDPYNEQFF.